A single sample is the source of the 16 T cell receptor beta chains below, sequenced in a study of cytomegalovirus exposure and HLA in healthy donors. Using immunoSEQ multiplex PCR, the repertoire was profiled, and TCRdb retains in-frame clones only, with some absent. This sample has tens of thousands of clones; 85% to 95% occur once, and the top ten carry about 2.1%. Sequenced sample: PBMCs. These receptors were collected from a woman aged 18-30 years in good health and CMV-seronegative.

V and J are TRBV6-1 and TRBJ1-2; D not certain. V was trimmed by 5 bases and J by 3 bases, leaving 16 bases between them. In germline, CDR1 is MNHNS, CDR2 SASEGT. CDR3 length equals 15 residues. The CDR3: CASSPRGSLYYGYTF. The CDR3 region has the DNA TGTGCCAGCAGTCCCCGAGGGTCGCTCTACTATGGCTACACCTTC.

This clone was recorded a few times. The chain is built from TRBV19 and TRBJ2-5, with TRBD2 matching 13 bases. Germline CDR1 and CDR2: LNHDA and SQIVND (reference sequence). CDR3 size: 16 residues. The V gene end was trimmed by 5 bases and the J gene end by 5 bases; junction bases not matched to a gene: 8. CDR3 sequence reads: CASSPVGLAGFETQYF. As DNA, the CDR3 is TGTGCCAGTAGTCCCGTGGGACTAGCGGGATTCGAGACCCAGTACTTC.

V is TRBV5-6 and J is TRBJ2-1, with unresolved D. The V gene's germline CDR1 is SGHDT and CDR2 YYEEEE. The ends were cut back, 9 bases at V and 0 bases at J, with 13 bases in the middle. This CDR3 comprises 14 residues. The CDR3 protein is CAMTGPDSYNEQFF. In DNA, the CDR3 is TGTGCCATGACGGGTCCGGACTCCTACAATGAGCAGTTCTTC. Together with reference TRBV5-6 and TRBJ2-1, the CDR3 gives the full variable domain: DAGVTQSPTHLIKTRGQQVTLRCSPKSGHDTVSWYQQALGQGPQFIFQYYEEEERQRGNFPDRFSGHQFPNYSSELNVNALLLGDSALYLCAMTGPDSYNEQFFGPGTRLTVL.

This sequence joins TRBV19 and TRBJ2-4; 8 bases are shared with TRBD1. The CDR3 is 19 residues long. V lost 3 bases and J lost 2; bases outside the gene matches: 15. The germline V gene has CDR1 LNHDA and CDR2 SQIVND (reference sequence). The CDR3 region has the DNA TGTGCCAGTAGTATCGGTGGACAGGGCACGACCTTAACCAAAAACATTCAGTACTTC. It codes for CASSIGGQGTTLTKNIQYF.

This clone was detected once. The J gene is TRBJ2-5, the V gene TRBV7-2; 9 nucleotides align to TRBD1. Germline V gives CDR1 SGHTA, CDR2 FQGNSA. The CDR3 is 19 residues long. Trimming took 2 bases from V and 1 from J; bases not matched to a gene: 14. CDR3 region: CASSLKGPGQGLFQETQYF. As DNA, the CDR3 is TGTGCCAGCAGCTTAAAGGGCCCGGGACAGGGACTTTTCCAAGAGACCCAGTACTTC. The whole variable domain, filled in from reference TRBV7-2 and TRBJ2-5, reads GAGVSQSPSNKVTEKGKDVELRCDPISGHTALYWYRQSLGQGLEFLIYFQGNSAPDKSGLPSDRFSAERTGGSVSTLTIQRTQQEDSAVYLCASSLKGPGQGLFQETQYFGPGTRLLVL.

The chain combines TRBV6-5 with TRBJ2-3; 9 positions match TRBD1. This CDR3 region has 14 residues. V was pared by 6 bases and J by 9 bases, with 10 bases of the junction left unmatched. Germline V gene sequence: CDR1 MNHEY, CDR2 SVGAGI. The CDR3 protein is CASRDPGQGITQYF. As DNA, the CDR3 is TGTGCCAGCAGGGACCCGGGACAGGGTATAACGCAGTATTTT.

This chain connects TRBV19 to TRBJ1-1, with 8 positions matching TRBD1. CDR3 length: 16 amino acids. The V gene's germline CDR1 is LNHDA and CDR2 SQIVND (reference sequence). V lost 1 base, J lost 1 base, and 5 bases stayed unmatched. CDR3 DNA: TGTGCCAGTAGTATAGGTGGACAGGGAAGGAACACTGAAGCTTTCTTT. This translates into CASSIGGQGRNTEAFF.

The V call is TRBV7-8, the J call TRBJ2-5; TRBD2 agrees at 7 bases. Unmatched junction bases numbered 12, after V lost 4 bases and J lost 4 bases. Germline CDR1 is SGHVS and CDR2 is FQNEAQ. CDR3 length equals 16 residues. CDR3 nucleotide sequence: TGTGCCAGCAGCTCACCTCTACCGACGGGGGGAGAGACCCAGTACTTC. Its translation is CASSSPLPTGGETQYF.

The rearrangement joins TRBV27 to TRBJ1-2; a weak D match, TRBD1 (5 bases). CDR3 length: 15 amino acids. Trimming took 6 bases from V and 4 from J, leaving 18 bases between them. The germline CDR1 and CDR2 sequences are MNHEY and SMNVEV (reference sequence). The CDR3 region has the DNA TGTGCCAGCAGCCCGATCGACAGCACCTCCTATGGCTACACCTTC. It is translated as CASSPIDSTSYGYTF.

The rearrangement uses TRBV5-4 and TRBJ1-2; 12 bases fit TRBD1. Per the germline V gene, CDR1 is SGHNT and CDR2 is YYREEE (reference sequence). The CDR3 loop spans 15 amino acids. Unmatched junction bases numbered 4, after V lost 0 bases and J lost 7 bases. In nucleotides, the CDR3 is TGTGCCAGCAGCTTGGGTGGGACAGGGGGCCTTGGCTACACCTTC. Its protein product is CASSLGGTGGLGYTF.

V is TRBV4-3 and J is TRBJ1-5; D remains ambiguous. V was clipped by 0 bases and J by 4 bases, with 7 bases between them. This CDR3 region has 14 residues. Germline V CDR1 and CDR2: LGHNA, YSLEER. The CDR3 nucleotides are TGCGCCAGCAGCCAAGAATCGCAGAATCAGCCCCAGCATTTT. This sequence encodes CASSQESQNQPQHF.

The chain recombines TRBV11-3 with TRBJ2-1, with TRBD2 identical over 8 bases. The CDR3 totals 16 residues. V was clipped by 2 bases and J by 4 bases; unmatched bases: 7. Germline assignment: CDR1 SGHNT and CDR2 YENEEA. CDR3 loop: CASSLRAAGAYNEQFF. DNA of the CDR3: TGTGCCAGCAGCTTAAGAGCAGCGGGAGCTTACAATGAGCAGTTCTTC.

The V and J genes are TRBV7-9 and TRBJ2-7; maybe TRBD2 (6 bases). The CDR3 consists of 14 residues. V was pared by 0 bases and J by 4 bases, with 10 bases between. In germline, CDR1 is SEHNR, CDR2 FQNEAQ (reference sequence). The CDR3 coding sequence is TGTGCCAGCAGCTTAGCGGGAGGAGGGTACGAGCAGTACTTC. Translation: CASSLAGGGYEQYF.

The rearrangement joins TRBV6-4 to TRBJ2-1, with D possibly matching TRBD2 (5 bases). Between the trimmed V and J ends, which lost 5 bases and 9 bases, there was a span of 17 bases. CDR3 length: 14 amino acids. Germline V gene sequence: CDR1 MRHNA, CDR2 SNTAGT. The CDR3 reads CASSPENIRGEQFF. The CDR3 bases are TGTGCCAGCAGTCCGGAAAACATTCGGGGTGAGCAGTTCTTC.

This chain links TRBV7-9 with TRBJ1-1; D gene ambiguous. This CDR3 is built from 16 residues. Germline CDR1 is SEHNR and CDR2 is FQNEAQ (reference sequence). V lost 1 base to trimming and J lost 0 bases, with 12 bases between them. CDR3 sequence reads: CASSLEPGPMNTEAFF. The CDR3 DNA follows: TGTGCCAGCAGCTTAGAGCCAGGCCCCATGAACACTGAAGCTTTCTTT.

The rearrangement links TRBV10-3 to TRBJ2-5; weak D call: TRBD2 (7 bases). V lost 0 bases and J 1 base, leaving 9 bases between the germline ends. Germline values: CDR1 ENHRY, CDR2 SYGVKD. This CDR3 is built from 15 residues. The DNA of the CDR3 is TGTGCCATCAGTGAGTCGAGGGGGGGCCAAGAGACCCAGTACTTC. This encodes CAISESRGGQETQYF.